This is a list of T cell receptor beta chains from one sample in a study of T cells in localized non-small cell lung cancer. Measured with immunoSEQ multiplex PCR; TCRdb has only the in-frame clones, and not every one. Here the sample spans around 96,000 clones, just over 90% being singletons. The sequenced sample was PBMCs, obtained before any cancer treatment. These receptor sequences come from a woman aged 35-75 years with stage II squamous cell lung carcinoma. Each CDR3 is given with its conserved first and last residue. A D gene is named only where the DNA matches it firmly. Size is omitted from some rows. Given values are once, few, many or a class for expanded clones.

j_call,v_call,clone_size,d_call,cdr3_aa,cdr3_nt
TRBJ2-1,TRBV19,-,TRBD2,CASSMMAGGPVMGVF,TGTGCCAGTAGTATGATGGCGGGGGGGCCGGTCATGGGGGTCTTC
TRBJ2-1,TRBV30,-,-,CAWGEGGAHNEQFF,TGTGCCTGGGGCGAGGGGGGAGCCCACAATGAGCAGTTCTTC
TRBJ2-7,TRBV5-6,-,-,CASSLDLTGHEQYF,TGTGCCAGCAGCTTGGATCTTACCGGGCACGAGCAGTACTTC
TRBJ2-2,TRBV12-5,few,TRBD1,CASGLDRGTGELFF,TGTGCTAGTGGTCTTGACAGGGGCACCGGGGAGCTGTTTTTT
TRBJ1-2,TRBV11-2,-,-,CASSLGPLGRGGGYTF,TGTGCCAGCAGCTTAGGGCCCCTAGGCAGGGGAGGAGGCTACACCTTC
TRBJ2-1,TRBV25-1,few,TRBD1,CASSWTGDNEQFF,TGTGCCAGCAGCTGGACAGGGGACAATGAGCAGTTCTTC
TRBJ2-3,TRBV15,-,-,CATSSSRGTDTQYF,TGTGCCACCAGCTCATCCCGGGGGACAGATACGCAGTATTTT
TRBJ2-1,TRBV5-1,once,TRBD2,CASSLANAGGHNEQFF,TGCGCCAGCAGCTTGGCTAACGCGGGAGGGCACAATGAGCAGTTCTTC
TRBJ2-2,TRBV5-6,-,-,CASRNWGLITGELFF,TGTGCCAGCAGGAATTGGGGGCTGATCACCGGGGAGCTGTTTTTT
TRBJ2-3,TRBV10-3,-,-,CAIKGGDSTDTQYF,TGTGCCATCAAGGGGGGGGATAGCACAGATACGCAGTATTTT
TRBJ2-2,TRBV28,-,-,CASSLGGYWTGELFF,TGTGCCAGCAGTTTGGGGGGATACTGGACCGGGGAGCTGTTTTTT
TRBJ1-6,TRBV27,-,-,CASSWGGAVNSPLHF,TGTGCCAGCAGTTGGGGTGGCGCTGTCAATTCACCCCTCCACTTT
TRBJ1-2,TRBV29-1,-,-,CSGGKTGLGYTF,TGCAGCGGGGGCAAAACCGGGCTTGGCTACACCTTC
TRBJ1-1,TRBV6-1,-,-,CASSVRQGDTEAFF,TGTGCCAGCAGTGTAAGGCAGGGAGACACTGAAGCTTTCTTT
TRBJ1-6,TRBV6-6,-,-,CASSPGSYNSPLHF,TGTGCCAGCAGCCCGGGATCTTATAATTCACCCCTCCACTTT
TRBJ1-3,TRBV5-4,-,-,CASSTTVTGNTIYF,TGTGCCAGCAGCACGACAGTTACTGGAAACACCATATATTTT
TRBJ2-7,TRBV6-5,-,TRBD1,CASTRDRGIYEQYF,TGTGCCAGCACCCGGGACAGGGGGATCTACGAGCAGTACTTC
TRBJ1-6,TRBV6-1,-,TRBD1,CASSDAGTANSPLHF,TGTGCCAGCAGTGATGCCGGGACAGCAAATTCACCCCTCCACTTT
TRBJ2-3,TRBV28,-,-,CASRGLVVQGPRNSEYF,TGTGCCAGCAGGGGACTTGTTGTACAGGGGCCCCGTAATTCGGAGTATTTT
TRBJ1-4,TRBV5-6,-,TRBD1,CASSGRTGLDEKLFF,TGTGCCAGCAGCGGTAGGACAGGGTTGGATGAAAAACTGTTTTTT
TRBJ1-1,TRBV10-2,once,-,CASRMGSNTEAFF,TGCGCCAGCAGGATGGGCAGCAACACTGAAGCTTTCTTT
TRBJ1-2,TRBV30,once,-,CAQDRVLYGYTF,TGTGCCCAGGACCGCGTCCTCTATGGCTACACCTTC
TRBJ2-5,TRBV7-6,-,TRBD2,CASTREGPGRTQYF,TGTGCCAGCACCCGGGAGGGCCCGGGGCGGACCCAGTACTTC
TRBJ2-3,TRBV2,-,-,CASSDLNASTDTQYF,TGTGCCAGCAGTGACCTGAACGCTAGCACAGATACGCAGTATTTT
TRBJ1-5,TRBV6-1,-,TRBD1,CASSAQDRGRSYSNQPQHF,TGTGCCAGCAGTGCCCAGGACAGGGGGCGCTCCTATAGCAATCAGCCCCAGCATTTT
TRBJ2-1,TRBV29-1,-,-,CSVGLNNEQFF,TGCAGCGTTGGGCTCAACAATGAGCAGTTCTTC
TRBJ2-2,TRBV7-8,-,TRBD1,CASSLLGPGTGNTGELFF,TGTGCCAGCAGCTTATTAGGGCCCGGGACAGGCAACACCGGGGAGCTGTTTTTT
TRBJ2-1,TRBV5-1,-,TRBD1,CASSLGQSTNNEQFF,TGCGCCAGCAGCCTGGGACAGAGCACCAACAATGAGCAGTTCTTC
TRBJ2-1,TRBV9,-,-,CASSVGGGNEQFF,TGTGCCAGCAGCGTAGGAGGCGGTAATGAGCAGTTCTTC